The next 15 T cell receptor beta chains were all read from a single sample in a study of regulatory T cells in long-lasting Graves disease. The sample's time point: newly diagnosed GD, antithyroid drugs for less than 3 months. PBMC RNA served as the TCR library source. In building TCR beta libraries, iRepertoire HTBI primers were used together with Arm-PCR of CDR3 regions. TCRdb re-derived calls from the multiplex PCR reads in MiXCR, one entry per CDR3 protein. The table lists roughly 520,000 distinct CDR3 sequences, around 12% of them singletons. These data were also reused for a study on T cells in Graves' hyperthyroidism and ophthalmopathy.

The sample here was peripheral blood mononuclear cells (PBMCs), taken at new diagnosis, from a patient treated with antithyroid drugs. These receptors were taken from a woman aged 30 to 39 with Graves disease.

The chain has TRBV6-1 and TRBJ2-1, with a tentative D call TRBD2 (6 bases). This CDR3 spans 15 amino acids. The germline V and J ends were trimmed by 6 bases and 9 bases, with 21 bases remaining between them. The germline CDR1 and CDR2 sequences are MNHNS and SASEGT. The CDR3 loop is CASRISSRGWGEQFF. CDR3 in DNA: TGTGCCAGCAGAATCTCGTCCCGGGGGTGGGGTGAGCAGTTCTTC.

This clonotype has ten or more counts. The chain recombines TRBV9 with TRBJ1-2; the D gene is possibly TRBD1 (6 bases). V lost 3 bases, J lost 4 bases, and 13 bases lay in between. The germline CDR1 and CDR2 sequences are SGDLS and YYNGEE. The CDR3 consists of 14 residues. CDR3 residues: CASSALGGGYGYTF. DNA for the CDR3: TGTGCCAGCAGCGCTCTAGGGGGAGGCTATGGCTACACCTTC.

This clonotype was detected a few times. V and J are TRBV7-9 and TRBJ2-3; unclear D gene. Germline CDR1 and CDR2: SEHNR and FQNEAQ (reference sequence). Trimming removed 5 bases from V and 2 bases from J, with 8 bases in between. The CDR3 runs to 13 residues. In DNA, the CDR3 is TGTGCCAGCAGCCCGGACGCCACAGATACGCAGTATTTT. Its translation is CASSPDATDTQYF.

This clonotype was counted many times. CDR3 in DNA: TGTGCCAGCAGTTCCCGGGGCCGGGTTGGCCAGCCCCAGCATTTT. Translation gives CASSSRGRVGQPQHF. The V and J genes are TRBV28 and TRBJ1-5, with D tentatively TRBD1 (5 bases). CDR1 and CDR2 (germline): MDHEN, SYDVKM. The CDR3 covers 15 residues. V was clipped by 4 bases and J by 7 bases, with 17 bases between them.

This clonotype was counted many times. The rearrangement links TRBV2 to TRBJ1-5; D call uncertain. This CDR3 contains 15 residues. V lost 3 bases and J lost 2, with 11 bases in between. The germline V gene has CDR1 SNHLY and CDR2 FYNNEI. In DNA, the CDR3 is TGTGCCAGCAGTGATGAGGGTTGGCGCAATCAGCCCCAGCATTTT. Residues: CASSDEGWRNQPQHF.

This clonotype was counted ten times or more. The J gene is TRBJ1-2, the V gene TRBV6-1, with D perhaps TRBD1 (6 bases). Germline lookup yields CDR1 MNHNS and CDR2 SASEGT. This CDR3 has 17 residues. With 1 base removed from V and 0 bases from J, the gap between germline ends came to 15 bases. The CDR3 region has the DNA TGTGCCAGCAGTGAAGGTACAGGGACCTTAGCTAACTATGGCTACACCTTC. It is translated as CASSEGTGTLANYGYTF.

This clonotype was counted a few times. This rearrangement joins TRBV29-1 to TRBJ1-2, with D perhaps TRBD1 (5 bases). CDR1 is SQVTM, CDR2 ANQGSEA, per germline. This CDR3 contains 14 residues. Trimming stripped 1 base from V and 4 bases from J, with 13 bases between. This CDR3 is CSVEVYEGPYGYTF. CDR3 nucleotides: TGCAGCGTTGAAGTTTACGAGGGGCCCTATGGCTACACCTTC.

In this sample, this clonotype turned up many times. This CDR3 reads CASSLLGSSYEQYF. The CDR3 DNA is TGTGCCAGCAGCTTGTTGGGGAGCTCCTACGAGCAGTACTTC. The V call is TRBV5-5, the J call TRBJ2-7, with D possibly being TRBD2 (5 bases). CDR1 and CDR2 from the germline V gene are SGHKS and YYEKEE (reference sequence). V was trimmed by 1 base and J by 0 bases, leaving 8 bases between them. The CDR3 has 14 amino acids.

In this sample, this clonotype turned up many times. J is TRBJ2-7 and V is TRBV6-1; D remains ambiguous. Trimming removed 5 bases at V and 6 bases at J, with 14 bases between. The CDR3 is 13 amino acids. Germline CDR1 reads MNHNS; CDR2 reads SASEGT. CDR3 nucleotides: TGTGCCAGCAGTCCCTTGCCCGGGTTCGAGCAGTACTTC. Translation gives CASSPLPGFEQYF.

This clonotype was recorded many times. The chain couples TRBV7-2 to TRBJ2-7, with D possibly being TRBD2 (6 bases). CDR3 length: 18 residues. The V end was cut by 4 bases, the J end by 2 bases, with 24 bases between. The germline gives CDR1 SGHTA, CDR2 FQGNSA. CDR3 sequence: CASSSQGRGATPTYEQYF. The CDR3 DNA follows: TGTGCCAGCAGCTCGCAAGGTCGCGGGGCGACCCCCACCTACGAGCAGTACTTC.

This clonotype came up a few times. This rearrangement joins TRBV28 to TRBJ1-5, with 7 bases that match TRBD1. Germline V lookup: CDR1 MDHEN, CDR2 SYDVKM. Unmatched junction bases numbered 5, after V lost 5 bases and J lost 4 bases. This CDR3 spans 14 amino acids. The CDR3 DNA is TGTGCCAGCAGTAGGGGGGACAGTAATCAGCCCCAGCATTTT. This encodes CASSRGDSNQPQHF.

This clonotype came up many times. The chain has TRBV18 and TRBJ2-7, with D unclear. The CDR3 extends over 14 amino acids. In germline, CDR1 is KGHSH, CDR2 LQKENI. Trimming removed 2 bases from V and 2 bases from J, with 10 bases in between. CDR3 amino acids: CASSPDNQPYEQYF. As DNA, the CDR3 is TGTGCCAGCTCACCAGACAACCAACCCTACGAGCAGTACTTC.

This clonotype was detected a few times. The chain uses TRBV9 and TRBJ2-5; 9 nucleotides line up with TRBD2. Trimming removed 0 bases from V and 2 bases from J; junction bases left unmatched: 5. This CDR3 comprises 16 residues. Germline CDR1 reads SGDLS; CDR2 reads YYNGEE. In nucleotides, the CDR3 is TGTGCCAGCAGCGTAGCGACTAGCGGATCGCAAGAGACCCAGTACTTC. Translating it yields CASSVATSGSQETQYF.

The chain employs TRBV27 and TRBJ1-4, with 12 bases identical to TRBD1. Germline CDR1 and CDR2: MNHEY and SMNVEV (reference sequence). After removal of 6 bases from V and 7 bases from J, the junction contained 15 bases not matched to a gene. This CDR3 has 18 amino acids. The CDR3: CASSPWGTGGTTAEKLFF. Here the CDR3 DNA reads TGTGCCAGCAGCCCATGGGGGACAGGGGGCACAACGGCTGAAAAACTGTTTTTT.

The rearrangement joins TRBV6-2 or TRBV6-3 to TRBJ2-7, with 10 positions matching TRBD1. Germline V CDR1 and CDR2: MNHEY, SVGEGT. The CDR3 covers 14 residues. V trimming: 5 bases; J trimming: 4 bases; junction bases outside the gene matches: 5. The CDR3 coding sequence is TGTGCCAGCAGTCGAGGGGACAGGGGTTACGAGCAGTACTTC. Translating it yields CASSRGDRGYEQYF.